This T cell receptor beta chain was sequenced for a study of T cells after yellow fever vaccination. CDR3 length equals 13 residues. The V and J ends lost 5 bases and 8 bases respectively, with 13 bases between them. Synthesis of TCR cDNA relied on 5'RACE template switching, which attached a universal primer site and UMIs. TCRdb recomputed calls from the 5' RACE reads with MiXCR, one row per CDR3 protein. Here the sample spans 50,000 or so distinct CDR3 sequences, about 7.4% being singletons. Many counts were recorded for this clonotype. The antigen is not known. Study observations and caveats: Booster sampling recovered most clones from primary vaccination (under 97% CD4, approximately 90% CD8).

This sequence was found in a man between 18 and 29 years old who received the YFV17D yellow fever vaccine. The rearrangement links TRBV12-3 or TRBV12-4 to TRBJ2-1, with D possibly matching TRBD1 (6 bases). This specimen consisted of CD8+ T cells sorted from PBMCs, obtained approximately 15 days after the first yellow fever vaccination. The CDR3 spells CASSHAQGYEQFF. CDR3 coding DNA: TGTGCCAGCAGTCATGCACAGGGATATGAGCAGTTCTTC.